The source of this T cell receptor beta chain is a study of T cell responses to AZD1222 COVID-19 vaccine. Germline V CDR1 and CDR2: SEHNR, FQNEAQ (reference sequence). This CDR3 spans 12 amino acids. V lost 5 bases and J 8 bases, leaving 9 bases between the germline ends. Study outcomes and limitations: Females outnumbered males among donors, who were mostly white British; clonal diversity was possibly underestimated.

Comments on this clone: Antigen unknown.

The table came from immunoSEQ multiplex PCR; TCRdb's copy has only in-frame clones and leaves some out. The table shows 95,000 to 100,000 clones, with approximately 88% occurring only once. This specimen was peripheral blood, taken 28 days after the second AZD1222 dose. The receptor was isolated from an adult who received the AZD1222 COVID-19 vaccine. This rearrangement joins TRBV7-9 to TRBJ1-4; D is uncertain. The CDR3 is CASSVTGEKLFF. CDR3 bases: TGTGCCAGCAGCGTAACGGGAGAAAAACTGTTTTTT.